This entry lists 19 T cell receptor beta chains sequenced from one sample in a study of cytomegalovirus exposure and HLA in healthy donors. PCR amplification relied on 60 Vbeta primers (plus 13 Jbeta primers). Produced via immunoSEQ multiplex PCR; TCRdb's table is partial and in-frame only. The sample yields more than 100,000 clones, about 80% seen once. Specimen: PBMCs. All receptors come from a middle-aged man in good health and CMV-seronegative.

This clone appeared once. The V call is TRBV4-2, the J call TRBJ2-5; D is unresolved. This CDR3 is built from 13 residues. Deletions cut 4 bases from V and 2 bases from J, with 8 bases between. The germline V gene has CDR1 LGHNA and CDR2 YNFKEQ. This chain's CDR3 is CASSPTKQETQYF. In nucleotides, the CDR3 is TGTGCCAGCAGCCCCACAAAACAAGAGACCCAGTACTTC.

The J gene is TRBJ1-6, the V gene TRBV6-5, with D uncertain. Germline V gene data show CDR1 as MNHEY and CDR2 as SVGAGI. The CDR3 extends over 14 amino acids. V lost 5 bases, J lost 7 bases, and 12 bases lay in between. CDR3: CASSGGRLNSPLHF. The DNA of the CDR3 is TGTGCCAGCAGTGGAGGCCGCCTGAATTCACCCCTCCACTTT.

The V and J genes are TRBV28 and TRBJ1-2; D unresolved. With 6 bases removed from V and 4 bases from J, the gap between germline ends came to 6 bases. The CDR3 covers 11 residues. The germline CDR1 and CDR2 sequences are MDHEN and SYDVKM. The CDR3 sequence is CASSSLYGYTF. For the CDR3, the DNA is TGTGCCAGCAGCTCCCTCTATGGCTACACCTTC.

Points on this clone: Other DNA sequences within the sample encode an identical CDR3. CDR3 sequence reads: CASSRTVQETQYF. Here the CDR3 DNA reads TGCGCCAGCAGCCGGACAGTCCAAGAGACCCAGTACTTC. The chain uses TRBV5-1 and TRBJ2-5; possibly TRBD1 for D (6 bases). The CDR3 runs to 13 residues. The germline gives CDR1 SGHRS, CDR2 YFSETQ. The ends were cut back, 4 bases at V and 1 base at J, with 8 bases in the middle.

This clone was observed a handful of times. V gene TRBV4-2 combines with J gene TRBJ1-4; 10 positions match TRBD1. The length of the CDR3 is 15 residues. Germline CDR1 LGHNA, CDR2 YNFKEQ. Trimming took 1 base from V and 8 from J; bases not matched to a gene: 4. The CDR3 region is CASSQVGTGVEKLFF. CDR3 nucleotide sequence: TGTGCCAGCAGCCAAGTCGGGACAGGGGTGGAAAAACTGTTTTTT.

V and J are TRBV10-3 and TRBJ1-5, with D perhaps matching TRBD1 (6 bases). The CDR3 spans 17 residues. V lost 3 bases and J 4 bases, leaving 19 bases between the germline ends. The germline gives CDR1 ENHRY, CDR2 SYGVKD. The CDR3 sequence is CAISESPLRTGNQPQHF. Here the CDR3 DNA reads TGTGCCATCAGTGAATCGCCGCTAAGAACAGGGAATCAGCCCCAGCATTTT.

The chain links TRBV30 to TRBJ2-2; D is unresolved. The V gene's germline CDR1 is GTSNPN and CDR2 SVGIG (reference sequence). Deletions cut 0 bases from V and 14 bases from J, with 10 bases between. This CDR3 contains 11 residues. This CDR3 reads CAWSVERILFF. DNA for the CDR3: TGTGCCTGGAGTGTGGAGCGTATACTGTTTTTT.

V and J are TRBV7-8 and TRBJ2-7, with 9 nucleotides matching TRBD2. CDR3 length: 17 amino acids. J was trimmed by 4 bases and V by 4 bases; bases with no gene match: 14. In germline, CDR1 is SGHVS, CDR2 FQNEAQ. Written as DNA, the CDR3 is TGTGCCAGCAGCTCGCGGCCGGGACTAGCACGAACATACGAGCAGTACTTC. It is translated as CASSSRPGLARTYEQYF. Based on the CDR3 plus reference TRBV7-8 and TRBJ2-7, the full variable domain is GAGVSQSPRYKVAKRGQDVALRCDPISGHVSLFWYQQALGQGPEFLTYFQNEAQLDKSGLPSDRFFAERPEGSVSTLKIQRTQQEDSAVYLCASSSRPGLARTYEQYFGPGTRLTVT.

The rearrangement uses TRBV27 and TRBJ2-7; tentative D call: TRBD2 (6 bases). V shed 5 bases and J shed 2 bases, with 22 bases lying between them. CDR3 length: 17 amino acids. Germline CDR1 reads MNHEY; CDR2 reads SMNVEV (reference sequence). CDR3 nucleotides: TGTGCCAGCAGTGGACGCCTAATCGGGACTTCAACCTACGAGCAGTACTTC. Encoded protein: CASSGRLIGTSTYEQYF.

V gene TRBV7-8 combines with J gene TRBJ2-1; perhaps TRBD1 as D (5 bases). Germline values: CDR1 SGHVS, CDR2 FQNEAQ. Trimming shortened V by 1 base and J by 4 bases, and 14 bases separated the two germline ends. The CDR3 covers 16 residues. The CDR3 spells CASSLVVRETYNEQFF. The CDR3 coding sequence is TGTGCCAGCAGCTTAGTGGTCAGGGAAACGTACAATGAGCAGTTCTTC.

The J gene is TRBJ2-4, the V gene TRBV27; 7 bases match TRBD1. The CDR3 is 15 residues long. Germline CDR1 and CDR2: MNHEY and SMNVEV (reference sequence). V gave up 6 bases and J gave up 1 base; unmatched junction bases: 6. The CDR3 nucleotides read TGTGCCAGCAGCCTGACAGGGATGGCCAAAAACATTCAGTACTTC. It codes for CASSLTGMAKNIQYF.

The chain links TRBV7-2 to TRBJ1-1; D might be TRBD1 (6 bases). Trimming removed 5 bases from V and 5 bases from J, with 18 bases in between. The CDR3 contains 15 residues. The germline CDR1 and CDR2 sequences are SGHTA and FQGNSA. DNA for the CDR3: TGTGCCAGCAGCGGCATGGGACACCTTCGGACTGAAGCTTTCTTT. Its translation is CASSGMGHLRTEAFF.

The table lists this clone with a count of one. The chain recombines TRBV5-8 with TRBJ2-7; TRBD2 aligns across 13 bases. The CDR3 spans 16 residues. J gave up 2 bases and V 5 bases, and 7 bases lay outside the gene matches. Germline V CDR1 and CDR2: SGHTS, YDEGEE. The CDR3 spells CASSWGTSGKTYEQYF. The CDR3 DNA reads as TGTGCCAGCAGTTGGGGGACTAGCGGGAAGACCTACGAGCAGTACTTC.

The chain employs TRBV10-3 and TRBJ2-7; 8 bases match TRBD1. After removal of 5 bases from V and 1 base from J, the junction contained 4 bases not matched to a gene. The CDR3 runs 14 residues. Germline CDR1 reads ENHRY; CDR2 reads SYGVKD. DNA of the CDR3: TGTGCCATCAGTACCGGACAGGGATCCTACGAGCAGTACTTC. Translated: CAISTGQGSYEQYF.

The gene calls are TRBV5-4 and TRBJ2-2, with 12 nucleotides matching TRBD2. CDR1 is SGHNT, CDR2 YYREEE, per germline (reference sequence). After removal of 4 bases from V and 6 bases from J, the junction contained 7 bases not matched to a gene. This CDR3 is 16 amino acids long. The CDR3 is CASSPSSGGAPGELFF. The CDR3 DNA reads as TGTGCCAGCAGCCCCTCTAGCGGGGGGGCCCCCGGGGAGCTGTTTTTT.

CDR3: CASSSPGGQTETQYF. DNA for the CDR3: TGTGCCAGCAGCTCCCCGGGAGGACAGACGGAGACCCAGTACTTC. The rearrangement joins TRBV7-7 to TRBJ2-5; a possible D gene is TRBD2 (7 bases). Germline lookup yields CDR1 SSHAT and CDR2 FNYEAQ (reference sequence). The CDR3 extends over 15 amino acids. V was clipped by 4 bases and J by 5 bases, with 17 bases between them.

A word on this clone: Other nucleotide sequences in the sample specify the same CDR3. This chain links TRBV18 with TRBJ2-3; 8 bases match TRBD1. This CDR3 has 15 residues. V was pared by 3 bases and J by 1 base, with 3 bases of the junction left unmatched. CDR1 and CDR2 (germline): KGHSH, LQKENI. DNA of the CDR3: TGTGCCAGCTCACCTCCGGGACAGGGCACAGATACGCAGTATTTT. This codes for CASSPPGQGTDTQYF. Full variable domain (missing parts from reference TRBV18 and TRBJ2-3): NAGVMQNPRHLVRRRGQEARLRCSPMKGHSHVYWYRQLPEEGLKFMVYLQKENIIDESGMPKERFSAEFPKEGPSILRIQQVVRGDSAAYFCASSPPGQGTDTQYFGPGTRLTVL.

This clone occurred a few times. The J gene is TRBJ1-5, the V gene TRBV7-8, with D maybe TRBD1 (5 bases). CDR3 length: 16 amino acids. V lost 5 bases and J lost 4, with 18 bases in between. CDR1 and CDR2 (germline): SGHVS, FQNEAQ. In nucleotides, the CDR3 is TGTGCCAGCAGCCCTCAGCAGGGTGCCCTTAATCAGCCCCAGCATTTT. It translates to CASSPQQGALNQPQHF.

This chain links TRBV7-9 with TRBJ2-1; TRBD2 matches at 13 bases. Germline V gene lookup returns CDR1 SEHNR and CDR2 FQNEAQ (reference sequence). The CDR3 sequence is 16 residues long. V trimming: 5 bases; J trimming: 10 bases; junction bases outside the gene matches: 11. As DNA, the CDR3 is TGTGCCAGCAGCGACGGTGGACTAGCGGGAGCATTCGAGCAGTTCTTC. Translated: CASSDGGLAGAFEQFF.